The rows below give T cell receptor beta chains drawn from one sample of a study of T cell responses to AZD1222 COVID-19 vaccine. Here immunoSEQ multiplex PCR was the method, and the copy in TCRdb shows in-frame clones only, minus some. This sample has fewer than 150,000 clones, with approximately 95% found just once. The sequencing here drew on peripheral blood, taken 28 days after the second AZD1222 dose. The receptor set was obtained from an adult who received the AZD1222 COVID-19 vaccine. The CDR3 runs from the conserved cysteine through the conserved F or W. A D gene is named only where the DNA matches it firmly. Clone sizes are given selectively: once, few, many, or a class where the clone is expanded.

CDR3: CASSHSSGTALWDTQYF
DNA: TGTGCCAGCAGCCATTCCTCCGGGACAGCCCTTTGGGATACGCAGTATTTT
V: TRBV3-1/TRBV3-2
D: TRBD1
J: TRBJ2-3
size: .
length: 17

CDR3: CASSLGGQGLNQPQHF
DNA: TGTGCCAGCAGCTTGGGGGGACAGGGTCTAAATCAGCCCCAGCATTTT
V: TRBV5-6
D: TRBD1
J: TRBJ1-5
size: .
length: 16

CDR3: CASSRRTGEINEQFF
DNA: TGTGCCAGCAGCCGACGTACAGGGGAAATTAATGAGCAGTTCTTC
V: TRBV28
D: TRBD1
J: TRBJ2-1
size: .
length: 15

CDR3: CASSQVSGPRALFF
DNA: TGTGCCAGCAGCCAGGTCTCCGGGCCTCGGGCGCTGTTTTTT
V: TRBV4-2
D: .
J: TRBJ2-2
size: .
length: 14

CDR3: CASSLGSWGQETQYF
DNA: TGTGCCAGCAGCTTAGGTTCATGGGGTCAGGAGACCCAGTACTTC
V: TRBV7-8
D: .
J: TRBJ2-5
size: .
length: 15

CDR3: CASTGGGIGNSPLHF
DNA: TGTGCCAGCACCGGAGGGGGTATTGGTAATTCACCCCTCCACTTT
V: TRBV6-5
D: .
J: TRBJ1-6
size: once
length: 15

CDR3: CASSELAGGADTQYF
DNA: TGTGCCAGCAGTGAATTAGCGGGGGGCGCAGATACGCAGTATTTT
V: TRBV6-1
D: TRBD2
J: TRBJ2-3
size: .
length: 15

CDR3: CASSGRDSTSYEQYF
DNA: TGTGCCAGCAGCGGAAGGGACAGCACATCGTACGAGCAGTACTTC
V: TRBV5-5
D: TRBD1
J: TRBJ2-7
size: .
length: 15

CDR3: CASSVERMDSTDTQYF
DNA: TGTGCCAGCAGCGTAGAGCGGATGGACAGCACAGATACGCAGTATTTT
V: TRBV9
D: .
J: TRBJ2-3
size: once
length: 16

CDR3: CASSLSGALRNEQFF
DNA: TGTGCCAGCAGTTTATCGGGGGCCCTTCGGAATGAGCAGTTCTTC
V: TRBV27
D: .
J: TRBJ2-1
size: .
length: 15

CDR3: CASNPGNTEAFF
DNA: TGTGCCAGCAACCCGGGGAACACTGAAGCTTTCTTT
V: TRBV7-9
D: .
J: TRBJ1-1
size: .
length: 12

CDR3: CASGNTYWSRSQPQHF
DNA: TGTGCTAGTGGTAATACCTATTGGAGCCGTAGCCAGCCCCAGCATTTT
V: TRBV12-5
D: .
J: TRBJ1-5
size: .
length: 16

CDR3: CASAPWTEPNYGYTF
DNA: TGTGCCAGCGCACCCTGGACAGAACCTAACTATGGCTACACCTTC
V: TRBV6-5
D: .
J: TRBJ1-2
size: .
length: 15

CDR3: CASSLVGQADQPQHF
DNA: TGTGCCAGCAGTTTAGTAGGACAGGCCGATCAGCCCCAGCATTTT
V: TRBV28
D: TRBD1
J: TRBJ1-5
size: .
length: 15

CDR3: CATSRGGEYQPQHF
DNA: TGTGCCACCAGCAGAGGAGGGGAATACCAGCCCCAGCATTTT
V: TRBV15
D: .
J: TRBJ1-5
size: .
length: 14

CDR3: CASSRSISSYNEQFF
DNA: TGTGCCAGCAGCAGATCAATAAGCTCCTACAATGAGCAGTTCTTC
V: TRBV5-6
D: .
J: TRBJ2-1
size: .
length: 15

CDR3: CASSQTSGGFNEQFF
DNA: TGTGCCAGCAGCCAGACTAGCGGGGGTTTTAATGAGCAGTTCTTC
V: TRBV14
D: TRBD2
J: TRBJ2-1
size: .
length: 15

CDR3: CASSPRRSAGEATDTQYF
DNA: TGTGCCAGCAGCCCCCGGAGGTCCGCAGGGGAGGCCACAGATACGCAGTATTTT
V: TRBV7-9
D: .
J: TRBJ2-3
size: .
length: 18

CDR3: CAISERPVNTEAFF
DNA: TGTGCCATCAGTGAACGGCCTGTGAACACTGAAGCTTTCTTT
V: TRBV10-3
D: .
J: TRBJ1-1
size: once
length: 14

CDR3: CASSLYRTAEQFF
DNA: TGTGCCAGCAGTTTATATCGGACAGCTGAGCAGTTCTTC
V: TRBV28
D: .
J: TRBJ2-1
size: .
length: 13

CDR3: CATPNRGRQPQHF
DNA: TGTGCCACACCTAACAGGGGGCGGCAGCCCCAGCATTTT
V: TRBV21-1
D: .
J: TRBJ1-5
size: once
length: 13

CDR3: CASSSDSVYYNSPLHF
DNA: TGTGCCAGCAGCTCCGACAGCGTCTACTATAATTCACCCCTCCACTTT
V: TRBV5-6
D: .
J: TRBJ1-6
size: .
length: 16

CDR3: CASSSGSAGTEAFF
DNA: TGTGCCAGCAGCTCAGGGAGTGCGGGCACTGAAGCTTTCTTT
V: TRBV7-3
D: .
J: TRBJ1-1
size: .
length: 14

CDR3: CASSHRSGVGTGELFF
DNA: TGTGCCAGCAGCCACCGTTCGGGGGTGGGCACCGGGGAGCTGTTTTTT
V: TRBV14
D: .
J: TRBJ2-2
size: .
length: 16

CDR3: CASSPRTSNEQFF
DNA: TGTGCCAGCAGCCCCCGGACGTCTAATGAGCAGTTCTTC
V: TRBV11-3
D: .
J: TRBJ2-1
size: .
length: 13

CDR3: CASSPRDTSYEQYF
DNA: TGCGCCAGCAGCCCTCGGGACACCTCCTACGAGCAGTACTTC
V: TRBV4-1
D: .
J: TRBJ2-7
size: .
length: 14

CDR3: CASTSLLGGEDAFF
DNA: TGTGCCAGCACTAGTTTACTCGGGGGCGAAGACGCTTTCTTT
V: TRBV2
D: .
J: TRBJ1-1
size: .
length: 14

CDR3: CASSMQETQYF
DNA: TGTGCCAGCAGTATGCAAGAGACCCAGTACTTC
V: TRBV2
D: .
J: TRBJ2-5
size: once
length: 11